The rows below give T cell receptor beta chains drawn from one sample of a study of cytomegalovirus exposure and HLA in healthy donors. The table came from immunoSEQ multiplex PCR; TCRdb's copy has only in-frame clones and leaves some out. This sample yields approximately 160,000 clones, of which around 68% are seen a single time; 2.5% to 3.5% belongs to the top ten. Sequencing was performed on PBMCs. The receptor set was obtained from a woman in her thirties or forties in good health and CMV-seropositive. Each CDR3 is given with its conserved first and last residue. The D gene is left open where the match is weak. For some rows the clone size is stated as once, few or many, or as a class when expanded; others skip it.

j_call: TRBJ2-1; clone_size: .; v_call: TRBV7-2; d_call: TRBD2; cdr3_aa: CASSLGSWEGVHEQFF; cdr3_nt: TGTGCCAGCAGCTTAGGATCGTGGGAGGGCGTCCATGAGCAGTTCTTC
j_call: TRBJ2-2; clone_size: once; v_call: TRBV7-2; d_call: TRBD2; cdr3_aa: CASSSISGGITNTGELFF; cdr3_nt: TGTGCCAGCAGCTCCATTAGCGGGGGGATAACGAACACCGGGGAGCTGTTTTTT
j_call: TRBJ2-7; clone_size: .; v_call: TRBV18; d_call: .; cdr3_aa: CASSPGPASYEQYF; cdr3_nt: TGTGCCAGCTCACCGGGGCCAGCATCCTACGAGCAGTACTTC
j_call: TRBJ1-3; clone_size: .; v_call: TRBV6-5; d_call: .; cdr3_aa: CASSLDRSSGNTIYF; cdr3_nt: TGTGCCAGCAGTTTGGACAGAAGCTCTGGAAACACCATATATTTT
j_call: TRBJ2-2; clone_size: .; v_call: TRBV2; d_call: .; cdr3_aa: CASSEAGWEAGELFF; cdr3_nt: TGTGCCAGCAGTGAAGCGGGTTGGGAGGCCGGGGAGCTGTTTTTT
j_call: TRBJ2-7; clone_size: once; v_call: TRBV7-2; d_call: .; cdr3_aa: CASRPISAYEQYF; cdr3_nt: TGTGCCAGCAGGCCAATTTCAGCCTACGAGCAGTACTTC
j_call: TRBJ2-3; clone_size: .; v_call: TRBV4-2; d_call: TRBD2; cdr3_aa: CASSQEYSGGSTDTQYF; cdr3_nt: TGTGCCAGCAGCCAAGAATATAGCGGGGGGAGCACAGATACGCAGTATTTT
j_call: TRBJ2-1; clone_size: .; v_call: TRBV9; d_call: TRBD2; cdr3_aa: CASSLHSGSPRNEQFF; cdr3_nt: TGTGCCAGCAGCCTTCACAGCGGGAGTCCTAGAAATGAGCAGTTCTTC
j_call: TRBJ2-2; clone_size: once; v_call: TRBV7-8; d_call: TRBD2; cdr3_aa: CAIAGGRFYPHPTGELFF; cdr3_nt: TGTGCCATCGCGGGGGGTCGATTTTACCCCCACCCCACCGGGGAGCTGTTTTTT
j_call: TRBJ1-5; clone_size: .; v_call: TRBV27; d_call: .; cdr3_aa: CASSLSRVVGQPQNF; cdr3_nt: TGTGCCAGCAGTTTATCGAGGGTTGTCGGCCAGCCCCAGAATTTT
j_call: TRBJ2-1; clone_size: .; v_call: TRBV27; d_call: TRBD1; cdr3_aa: CASSKNRDRSYNEQFF; cdr3_nt: TGTGCCAGCAGCAAAAACCGGGACAGGAGCTACAATGAGCAGTTCTTC
j_call: TRBJ1-1; clone_size: .; v_call: TRBV19; d_call: TRBD1; cdr3_aa: CASSGQGPNTEAFF; cdr3_nt: TGTGCCAGTAGTGGACAGGGTCCGAACACTGAAGCTTTCTTT
j_call: TRBJ1-4; clone_size: few; v_call: TRBV4-3; d_call: TRBD1; cdr3_aa: CASSQSTGATNEKLFF; cdr3_nt: TGCGCCAGCAGCCAATCTACAGGGGCAACTAATGAAAAACTGTTTTTT
j_call: TRBJ2-4; clone_size: few; v_call: TRBV7-2; d_call: .; cdr3_aa: CASSLGGENIQYF; cdr3_nt: TGTGCCAGCAGTCTGGGCGGGGAAAACATTCAGTACTTC
j_call: TRBJ2-7; clone_size: .; v_call: TRBV15; d_call: TRBD1; cdr3_aa: CATDRGHTYEQYF; cdr3_nt: TGTGCCACCGACAGGGGCCACACCTACGAGCAGTACTTC
j_call: TRBJ1-1; clone_size: .; v_call: TRBV6-6; d_call: .; cdr3_aa: CASQGNRYTEAFF; cdr3_nt: TGTGCCAGCCAGGGTAATCGGTATACTGAAGCTTTCTTT
j_call: TRBJ1-5; clone_size: .; v_call: TRBV6-6; d_call: .; cdr3_aa: CASGQNSNQPQHF; cdr3_nt: TGTGCCAGCGGTCAGAATAGCAATCAGCCCCAGCATTTT
j_call: TRBJ1-2; clone_size: few; v_call: TRBV4-1; d_call: TRBD1; cdr3_aa: CASSQGTGTYGYTF; cdr3_nt: TGCGCCAGCAGCCAAGGGACAGGGACCTATGGCTACACCTTC
j_call: TRBJ2-5; clone_size: .; v_call: TRBV5-1; d_call: .; cdr3_aa: CASSSRTDKETQYF; cdr3_nt: TGCGCCAGCAGCTCTAGGACAGACAAAGAGACCCAGTACTTC
j_call: TRBJ2-7; clone_size: .; v_call: TRBV6-5; d_call: .; cdr3_aa: CASSYSSDFYEQYF; cdr3_nt: TGTGCCAGCAGTTACAGTAGCGACTTCTACGAGCAGTACTTC
j_call: TRBJ1-1; clone_size: few; v_call: TRBV6-4; d_call: TRBD1; cdr3_aa: CASSPGQGLTEAFF; cdr3_nt: TGTGCCAGCAGTCCGGGACAGGGATTGACTGAAGCTTTCTTT
j_call: TRBJ1-1; clone_size: .; v_call: TRBV7-6; d_call: .; cdr3_aa: CASSLVTAGDTEAFF; cdr3_nt: TGTGCCAGCAGCTTGGTCACAGCGGGGGACACTGAAGCTTTCTTT
j_call: TRBJ2-3; clone_size: .; v_call: TRBV7-8; d_call: .; cdr3_aa: CASALGGREDTQYF; cdr3_nt: TGTGCCAGCGCCTTGGGAGGCCGTGAAGATACGCAGTATTTT
j_call: TRBJ1-1; clone_size: .; v_call: TRBV13; d_call: TRBD1; cdr3_aa: CASSPGTGDTEAFF; cdr3_nt: TGTGCCAGCAGCCCCGGGACAGGGGACACTGAAGCTTTCTTT
j_call: TRBJ2-7; clone_size: .; v_call: TRBV7-2; d_call: .; cdr3_aa: CASSRSSYEQYF; cdr3_nt: TGTGCCAGCAGTCGTTCGTCGTACGAGCAGTACTTC
j_call: TRBJ2-1; clone_size: few; v_call: TRBV19; d_call: TRBD2; cdr3_aa: CASSNGLAGYNEQFF; cdr3_nt: TGTGCCAGTAGTAACGGACTAGCGGGGTACAATGAGCAGTTCTTC
j_call: TRBJ2-1; clone_size: once; v_call: TRBV28; d_call: TRBD2; cdr3_aa: CASLGAGGREAYNEQFF; cdr3_nt: TGTGCCAGCCTAGGTGCGGGAGGGCGGGAGGCCTACAATGAGCAGTTCTTC
j_call: TRBJ2-5; clone_size: .; v_call: TRBV2; d_call: TRBD2; cdr3_aa: CASSGRGGSTQETQYF; cdr3_nt: TGTGCCAGCAGTGGTCGGGGGGGCTCCACTCAAGAGACCCAGTACTTC
j_call: TRBJ2-7; clone_size: .; v_call: TRBV28; d_call: TRBD2; cdr3_aa: CASSPPPREGLHEQYF; cdr3_nt: TGTGCCAGCAGTCCGCCCCCCCGGGAGGGGCTACACGAGCAGTACTTC
j_call: TRBJ1-1; clone_size: few; v_call: TRBV19; d_call: TRBD1; cdr3_aa: CASRLGQGETEAFF; cdr3_nt: TGTGCCAGTAGGTTGGGACAGGGGGAAACTGAAGCTTTCTTT
j_call: TRBJ2-3; clone_size: .; v_call: TRBV5-4; d_call: .; cdr3_aa: CASSRGGSTDTQYF; cdr3_nt: TGTGCCAGCAGCAGGGGGGGGAGCACAGATACGCAGTATTTT
j_call: TRBJ2-1; clone_size: .; v_call: TRBV19; d_call: TRBD1; cdr3_aa: CASSSDRYNEQFF; cdr3_nt: TGTGCCAGTAGTTCGGACAGGTACAATGAGCAGTTCTTC
j_call: TRBJ1-2; clone_size: .; v_call: TRBV7-2; d_call: TRBD1; cdr3_aa: CASSILTGDYGYTF; cdr3_nt: TGTGCCAGCAGCATATTGACAGGGGATTATGGCTACACCTTC
j_call: TRBJ2-2; clone_size: .; v_call: TRBV5-3; d_call: TRBD2; cdr3_aa: CARSFGCGPSGENTGELFF; cdr3_nt: TGTGCCAGAAGCTTTGGGTGCGGGCCCAGCGGGGAGAACACCGGGGAGCTGTTTTTT
j_call: TRBJ2-7; clone_size: .; v_call: TRBV7-8; d_call: TRBD1; cdr3_aa: CASSLVVQYRGSFYEQYF; cdr3_nt: TGTGCCAGCAGCTTAGTCGTCCAGTACAGGGGATCTTTTTACGAGCAGTACTTC
j_call: TRBJ1-1; clone_size: .; v_call: TRBV18; d_call: TRBD1; cdr3_aa: CASSPTGSWTEAFF; cdr3_nt: TGTGCCAGCTCACCGACAGGGAGTTGGACTGAAGCTTTCTTT
j_call: TRBJ1-5; clone_size: .; v_call: TRBV6-1; d_call: .; cdr3_aa: CASRGTGRSNQPQHF; cdr3_nt: TGTGCCAGCAGAGGAACCGGGAGGTCAAATCAGCCCCAGCATTTT
j_call: TRBJ2-5; clone_size: .; v_call: TRBV19; d_call: .; cdr3_aa: CASSTTGIAETQYF; cdr3_nt: TGTGCCAGTAGTACGACAGGAATTGCGGAGACCCAGTACTTC
j_call: TRBJ1-4; clone_size: .; v_call: TRBV7-2; d_call: TRBD1; cdr3_aa: CASSPDRGRKEKLFF; cdr3_nt: TGTGCCAGCAGCCCAGACAGGGGGCGAAAGGAAAAACTGTTTTTT
j_call: TRBJ2-7; clone_size: .; v_call: TRBV19; d_call: .; cdr3_aa: CASSRQESYEQYF; cdr3_nt: TGTGCCAGTAGCAGACAGGAATCCTACGAGCAGTACTTC
j_call: TRBJ2-5; clone_size: .; v_call: TRBV28; d_call: TRBD2; cdr3_aa: CASSPGLAEDRETQYF; cdr3_nt: TGTGCCAGCAGTCCGGGACTAGCGGAGGACCGGGAGACCCAGTACTTC
j_call: TRBJ2-3; clone_size: .; v_call: TRBV15; d_call: .; cdr3_aa: CATSRDLPDTQYF; cdr3_nt: TGTGCCACCAGCAGAGATCTACCTGATACGCAGTATTTT
j_call: TRBJ1-3; clone_size: .; v_call: TRBV29-1; d_call: .; cdr3_aa: CSVGGPGNTIYF; cdr3_nt: TGCAGCGTTGGAGGGCCGGGAAACACCATATATTTT
j_call: TRBJ2-5; clone_size: .; v_call: TRBV12-2; d_call: .; cdr3_aa: CASRRWETQYF; cdr3_nt: TGTGCAAGTCGCCGGTGGGAGACCCAGTACTTC
j_call: TRBJ2-2; clone_size: .; v_call: TRBV7-2; d_call: .; cdr3_aa: CASSVHRDTGELFF; cdr3_nt: TGTGCCAGCAGCGTTCACAGGGACACCGGGGAGCTGTTTTTT
j_call: TRBJ1-2; clone_size: .; v_call: TRBV7-2; d_call: .; cdr3_aa: CASSLPGDYGYTF; cdr3_nt: TGTGCCAGCAGCTTACCGGGGGACTATGGCTACACCTTC
j_call: TRBJ1-2; clone_size: .; v_call: TRBV29-1; d_call: .; cdr3_aa: CSVEDRQANNYGYTF; cdr3_nt: TGCAGCGTTGAAGACCGGCAGGCCAATAACTATGGCTACACCTTC
j_call: TRBJ2-2; clone_size: .; v_call: TRBV4-3; d_call: TRBD2; cdr3_aa: CASSQDPWLAGTGELFF; cdr3_nt: TGCGCCAGCAGCCAAGATCCGTGGCTAGCGGGCACCGGGGAGCTGTTTTTT
j_call: TRBJ1-5; clone_size: .; v_call: TRBV28; d_call: .; cdr3_aa: CASNRLNQPQHF; cdr3_nt: TGTGCCAGCAACAGGTTAAATCAGCCCCAGCATTTT
j_call: TRBJ1-6; clone_size: .; v_call: TRBV7-2; d_call: TRBD1; cdr3_aa: CASNLGGGQGSYNSPLHF; cdr3_nt: TGTGCCAGCAACCTTGGCGGGGGACAGGGTTCCTATAATTCACCCCTCCACTTT
j_call: TRBJ2-1; clone_size: .; v_call: TRBV12-5; d_call: .; cdr3_aa: CASGLVTASDSYNEQFF; cdr3_nt: TGTGCTAGTGGTTTGGTAACGGCTAGCGACTCCTACAATGAGCAGTTCTTC